Listed below are T cell receptor beta chains from one sample, sequenced in a study of response to subunit inactivated influenza vaccine. TCRdb recomputed calls from the RT-PCR reads with MiXCR, one row per CDR3 protein. The sample holds about 540,000 distinct CDR3 sequences; under 30% are singletons and the top ten take 2.5% to 3.5%. The data also belong to a second study, concerning T cells expressing NK-cell markers.

The material sequenced was CD4+ T cells sorted from PBMCs, taken about 13 days after vaccination. The receptors originated from a man aged 45-65 years who received an inactivated influenza vaccine. Each CDR3 is given with its conserved first and last residue. A D gene is named only where the DNA matches it firmly. Clone size is stated in some rows and not others, as once, few, many or a class when expanded.

j_gene,d_gene,abundance,v_gene,CDR3aa,CDR3nt
TRBJ1-1,.,.,TRBV23-1,CASSPTPRDSEGEVETNTEAFF,TGCGCCAGCAGTCCAACACCACGAGACAGTGAGGGGGAGGTGGAGACGAACACTGAAGCTTTCTTT
TRBJ2-1,.,.,TRBV28,CASSFSGRVSNEQFF,TGTGCCAGCAGTTTCTCGGGCAGGGTAAGCAATGAGCAGTTCTTC
TRBJ2-1,.,few,TRBV6-1,CASSEEASRFF,TGTGCCAGCAGTGAAGAAGCTAGCCGGTTCTTC
TRBJ2-1,TRBD2,.,TRBV12-3/TRBV12-4,CASTMGLAGVGEQFF,TGTGCCAGCACCATGGGACTAGCGGGAGTAGGTGAGCAGTTCTTC
TRBJ1-5,TRBD1,.,TRBV6-2/TRBV6-3,CASSQSGTGGPQHF,TGTGCCAGCAGTCAATCCGGGACAGGGGGGCCCCAGCATTTT
TRBJ2-7,TRBD1,.,TRBV7-2,CASSLGWGTGEQYF,TGTGCCAGCAGCTTAGGGTGGGGGACAGGCGAGCAGTACTTC
TRBJ2-1,.,.,TRBV7-2,CASSFQTRIHEQFF,TGTGCCAGCAGCTTCCAGACTAGGATCCATGAGCAGTTCTTC
TRBJ1-1,.,.,TRBV30,CAWSVMTEAFF,TGTGCCTGGAGTGTAATGACTGAAGCTTTCTTT
TRBJ2-1,.,few,TRBV7-9,CASSTGNEQFF,TGTGCCAGCAGCACCGGGAATGAGCAGTTCTTC
TRBJ1-2,.,few,TRBV5-5,CASSFAGTYGYTF,TGTGCCAGCAGCTTCGCAGGGACCTATGGCTACACCTTC
TRBJ2-7,TRBD1,few,TRBV3-1,CASSQNNRGHEQYF,TGTGCCAGCAGCCAAAATAACAGGGGCCACGAGCAGTACTTC
TRBJ1-1,.,few,TRBV3-1,CASSQQPRRAFF,TGTGCCAGCAGCCAACAACCGCGACGAGCTTTCTTT
TRBJ1-5,TRBD1,.,TRBV6-1,CASTRGDRGSGNQPQHF,TGTGCCAGCACCCGAGGGGACAGGGGTAGTGGCAATCAGCCCCAGCATTTT
TRBJ2-7,.,.,TRBV29-1,CSVEVGGSYEQYF,TGCAGCGTTGAAGTCGGTGGCTCCTACGAGCAGTACTTC
TRBJ1-2,TRBD1,few,TRBV20-1,CSARDYRGPSYGYTF,TGCAGTGCTAGAGATTACAGGGGACCGAGCTATGGCTACACCTTC
TRBJ1-1,.,few,TRBV7-9,CASLTRGQNTEAFF,TGTGCCAGCCTAACCCGGGGCCAGAACACTGAAGCTTTCTTT
TRBJ1-2,TRBD1,.,TRBV12-3/TRBV12-4,CASSRGTAYGYTF,TGTGCCAGCAGCCGGGGGACAGCCTATGGCTACACCTTC